This T cell receptor beta chain derives from a study of T-cell reconstitution after alpha-beta-depleted transplantation in children. This clonotype was seen a handful of times. CDR3 size: 15 residues. Per the germline V gene, CDR1 is SGHRS and CDR2 is YFSETQ. Trimming stripped 0 bases from V and 6 bases from J, with 13 bases between. TCRbeta library preparation incorporated unique molecular identifiers. TCRdb redid the calling of the PCR reads with MiXCR, one entry per CDR3 protein. Here the sample spans about 610,000 distinct CDR3 sequences, about a quarter being singletons. The TCR sequence derives from a boy under two years old with Wiskott-Aldrich syndrome, due to receive a stem cell transplant. The V call is TRBV5-1, the J call TRBJ2-1; tentative D call: TRBD1 (6 bases). This specimen was PBMCs, taken before TCRalphabeta/CD19-depleted stem cell transplant. CDR3 nucleotide sequence: TGCGCCAGCAGCTTGGCAAGGACAGCCCGCAATGAGCAGTTCTTC. Translating it yields CASSLARTARNEQFF. The whole variable domain, remainder taken from reference TRBV5-1 and TRBJ2-1, is KAGVTQTPRYLIKTRGQQVTLSCSPISGHRSVSWYQQTPGQGLQFLFEYFSETQRNKGNFPGRFSGRQFSNSRSEMNVSTLELGDSALYLCASSLARTARNEQFFGPGTRLTVL.